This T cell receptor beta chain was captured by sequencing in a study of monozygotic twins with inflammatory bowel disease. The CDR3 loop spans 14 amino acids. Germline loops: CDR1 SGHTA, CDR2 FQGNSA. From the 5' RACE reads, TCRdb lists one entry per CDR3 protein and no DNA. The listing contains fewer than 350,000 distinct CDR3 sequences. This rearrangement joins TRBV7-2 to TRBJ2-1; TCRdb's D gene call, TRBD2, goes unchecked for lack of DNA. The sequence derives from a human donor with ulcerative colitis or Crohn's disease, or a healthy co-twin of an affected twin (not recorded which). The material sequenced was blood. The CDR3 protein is CASRSLAGPNEQFF. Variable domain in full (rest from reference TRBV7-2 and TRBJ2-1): GAGVSQSPSNKVTEKGKDVELRCDPISGHTALYWYRQSLGQGLEFLIYFQGNSAPDKSGLPSDRFSAERTGGSVSTLTIQRTQQEDSAVYLCASRSLAGPNEQFFGPGTRLTVL.